A single sample is the source of the 5 T cell receptor beta chains below, sequenced in a study of blood T cell repertoires in COVID-19. This table comes from immunoSEQ multiplex PCR, and its TCRdb copy is limited to in-frame clones, with some not included. The repertoire has roughly 220,000 clones, 60% to 85% of them found once; the top ten carry 4.5% to 7%. Source material: peripheral blood. These TCRs come from a woman between 65 and 79 years old with acute or convalescent COVID-19.

The J gene is TRBJ2-2, the V gene TRBV27; D is possibly TRBD2 (5 bases). The CDR3 spans 13 residues. V was clipped by 7 bases and J by 0 bases, with 6 bases between them. Germline loops: CDR1 MNHEY, CDR2 SMNVEV (reference sequence). The CDR3 here is CASKEANTGELFF. In DNA, the CDR3 is TGTGCCAGCAAGGAGGCGAACACCGGGGAGCTGTTTTTT.

This clone appeared once. The CDR3 protein is CASSDVRGPQETQYF. The CDR3 DNA is TGCGCCAGCAGTGATGTCAGGGGGCCCCAAGAGACCCAGTACTTC. The rearrangement joins TRBV10-1 to TRBJ2-5; TRBD1 agrees at 8 bases. This CDR3 contains 15 residues. Germline CDR1 and CDR2: WNHNN and SYGVQD (reference sequence). V dropped 3 bases and J dropped 1; count of bases not matched to a gene: 4.

In this sample, this clone turned up a few times. The chain recombines TRBV28 with TRBJ2-1; no reliable D call. CDR1 and CDR2 from the germline V gene are MDHEN and SYDVKM. The CDR3 runs to 13 residues. Trimming cost V 7 bases and J 8 bases, with 15 bases left between them. The CDR3 sequence is CASTKLVPHEQFF. The DNA of the CDR3 is TGTGCCAGCACCAAGCTAGTTCCCCATGAGCAGTTCTTC. Drawing the rest from reference TRBV28 and TRBJ2-1, the complete variable domain is DVKVTQSSRYLVKRTGEKVFLECVQDMDHENMFWYRQDPGLGLRLIYFSYDVKMKEKGDIPEGYSVSREKKERFSLILESASTNQTSMYLCASTKLVPHEQFFGPGTRLTVL.

CDR3 DNA: TGTGCCAGCGTGGACAGGGAGAACACTGAAGCTTTCTTT. Encoded protein: CASVDRENTEAFF. The rearrangement joins TRBV5-8 to TRBJ1-1, with TRBD1 matching 8 bases. The CDR3 has 13 residues. Germline V gene sequence: CDR1 SGHTS, CDR2 YDEGEE. V lost 7 bases to trimming and J lost 1 base; unmatched junction nucleotides: 3.

The chain couples TRBV7-2 to TRBJ1-1, with D perhaps TRBD1 (6 bases). The V gene lost 5 bases and the J gene lost 5 bases, with 12 bases spanning the gap. Germline values: CDR1 SGHTA, CDR2 FQGNSA. CDR3 size: 13 residues. CDR3 sequence (DNA): TGTGCCAGCAGCGCGGGGGCGCGAACTGAAGCTTTCTTT. Translating it yields CASSAGARTEAFF.